This T cell receptor (beta chain) was recorded in a study of blood T cell repertoires in COVID-19. Overall study: Spain, Italy and the United States supplied samples that represented acute and convalescent COVID-19. Sources were T cells, B-cell-depleted T cells, or PBMCs; the material itself was cDNA or gDNA.

Source study methods: Using reference gene primer amplification, nucleated cell counts were estimated. TCRdb keeps only in-frame clones here, not all; method: immunoSEQ multiplex PCR. Clone size and the V and J calls come from that table; the DNA yielded D and trimming. In the table there are 300,000 to 400,000 clones, 88% of which are singletons. The CDR3 sequence is 16 residues long. The V and J ends lost 0 bases and 7 bases respectively, with 13 bases between them. Germline V gene lookup returns CDR1 LGHDT and CDR2 YNNKEL (reference sequence). The chain recombines TRBV3-1 (or the pseudogene TRBV3-2) with TRBJ1-6, with D perhaps TRBD1 (5 bases). Sequencing input: peripheral blood. The sequence derives from a woman aged 50 to 60 with active or convalescent COVID-19. The CDR3 spells CASSQDLKGRNSPLHF. The CDR3 DNA is TGTGCCAGCAGCCAAGATCTGAAGGGGCGAAATTCACCCCTCCACTTT.